The 8 T cell receptor beta chains listed next were all sequenced from one sample in a study of human T cells and chemical hapten exposure. This sample's time point: pre-sensitization, week 0. As for treatment: therapeutic diphenylcyclopropenone sensitization with weekly scalp DPC. TCRdb re-derived calls from the RACE reads in MiXCR, one entry per CDR3 protein. The sample has about 260,000 distinct CDR3 sequences, about 9.4% seen once; the top ten hold 2% to 2.5%. Sequenced material: whole blood, taken in connection with sensitization to the hapten diphenylcyclopropenone (DPC). Receptor source: a woman in her 40s with alopecia areata. Some clones in this sample may be carry-over from other donors' samples.

This clonotype appeared once. The chain recombines TRBV24-1 with TRBJ2-2, with 9 bases fitting TRBD1. This CDR3 is 15 amino acids long. Looked up from germline, CDR1 is KGHDR and CDR2 is SFDVKD. Trimming removed 7 bases from V and 4 bases from J; junction bases left unmatched: 6. The CDR3 sequence is CATRGTGFGTGELFF. The CDR3 DNA sequence: TGTGCCACCAGAGGGACAGGGTTTGGCACCGGGGAGCTGTTTTTT.

V and J are TRBV6-5 and TRBJ1-1; 7 bases align to TRBD1. V trimming: 2 bases; J trimming: 7 bases; junction bases outside the gene matches: 4. In germline, CDR1 is MNHEY, CDR2 SVGAGI. This CDR3 spans 13 amino acids. The CDR3 DNA reads as TGTGCCAGCAGTTACAAACGGGACAGTGAAGCTTTCTTT. Its translation: CASSYKRDSEAFF.

The chain joins TRBV7-3 to TRBJ2-2; D call uncertain. V was pared by 8 bases and J by 1 base, with 11 bases between. The CDR3 is 14 amino acids. Germline assignment: CDR1 SGHTA and CDR2 FQGTGA. CDR3 residues: CASCGSGNTGELFF. The CDR3 nucleotides read TGTGCCAGCTGCGGTTCCGGGAACACCGGGGAGCTGTTTTTT.

Details on this clonotype: The junction departs from germline at one end; a sequencing error may be responsible. The chain employs TRBV19 and TRBJ1-2, with D possibly matching TRBD1 (6 bases). The germline CDR1 and CDR2 sequences are LNHDA and SQIVND (reference sequence). This CDR3 is built from 15 residues. The CDR3 region has the DNA TGTGCCAGTAGCCGGACAGACAGCAAAAACTTTGGCTACACCTTC. Translated, it gives CASSRTDSKNFGYTF. Filled out from reference TRBV19 and TRBJ1-2, the complete variable domain reads DGGITQSPKYLFRKEGQNVTLSCEQNLNHDAMYWYRQDPGQGLRLIYYSQIVNDFQKGDIAEGYSVSREKKESFPLTVTSAQKNPTAFYLCASSRTDSKNFGYTFGSGTRLTVV.

This clonotype was observed a few times. This chain joins TRBV28 and TRBJ1-2; a weak D match, TRBD1 (6 bases). Per germline, CDR1 MDHEN and CDR2 SYDVKM. The CDR3 extends over 13 amino acids. Trimming left V 5 bases short and J 10 bases short, with 17 bases between. This CDR3 reads CASSTTGRIDYTF. The CDR3 bases are TGTGCCAGCAGTACTACAGGGAGGATCGACTACACCTTC.

V usage is TRBV12-3 or TRBV12-4 and J usage is TRBJ2-1; no reliable D call. Trimming removed 6 bases from V and 8 bases from J, with 8 bases in between. The CDR3 is 11 residues long. The CDR3 is CASRESDEQFF. The CDR3 coding sequence is TGTGCCAGCAGAGAGAGCGATGAGCAGTTCTTC.

This clonotype was detected only a few times. This chain links TRBV12-3 or TRBV12-4 with TRBJ1-2; no reliable D call. V dropped 2 bases and J dropped 4 bases, with 5 bases sitting between them. The CDR3 is made up of 12 amino acids. The CDR3 loop reads CASSLRLYGYTF. CDR3 in DNA: TGTGCCAGCAGTTTACGACTCTATGGCTACACCTTC.

This clonotype was picked up a small number of times. The V and J genes are TRBV20-1 and TRBJ2-1; D gene ambiguous. Trimming removed 3 bases from V and 10 bases from J, with 10 bases in between. This CDR3 is built from 11 residues. Germline-derived CDR1 and CDR2 are DFQATT and SNEGSKA (reference sequence). In DNA, the CDR3 is TGCAGTGCTAGCCCCCAGCTAGAGCAGTTCTTC. This codes for CSASPQLEQFF.